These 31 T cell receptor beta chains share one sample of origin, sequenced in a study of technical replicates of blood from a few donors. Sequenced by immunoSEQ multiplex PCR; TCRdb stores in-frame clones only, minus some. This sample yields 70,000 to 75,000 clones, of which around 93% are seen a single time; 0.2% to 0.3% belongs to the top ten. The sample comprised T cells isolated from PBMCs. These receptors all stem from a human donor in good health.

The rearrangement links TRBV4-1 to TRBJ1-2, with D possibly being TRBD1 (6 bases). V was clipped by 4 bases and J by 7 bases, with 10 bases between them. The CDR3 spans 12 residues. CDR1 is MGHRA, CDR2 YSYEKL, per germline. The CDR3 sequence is CASSLLTGGYTF. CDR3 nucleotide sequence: TGCGCCAGCAGCCTTTTGACAGGTGGCTACACCTTC.

CDR3 region: CASSQVSINPGGHSNEQFF. In DNA, the CDR3 is TGCGCCAGCAGCCAAGTTTCGATAAATCCGGGGGGCCATTCCAATGAGCAGTTCTTC. The chain employs TRBV4-1 and TRBJ2-1, with D possibly TRBD2 on 7 matching bases. V was trimmed by 1 base and J by 6 bases, leaving 25 bases between them. The CDR3 runs to 19 residues. Per the germline V gene, CDR1 is MGHRA and CDR2 is YSYEKL.

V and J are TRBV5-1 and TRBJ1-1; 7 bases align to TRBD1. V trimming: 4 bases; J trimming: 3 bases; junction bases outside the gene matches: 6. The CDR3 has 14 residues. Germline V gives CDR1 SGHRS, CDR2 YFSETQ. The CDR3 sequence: CASSGLTGDTEAFF. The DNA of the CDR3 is TGCGCCAGCAGCGGATTAACAGGGGACACTGAAGCTTTCTTT.

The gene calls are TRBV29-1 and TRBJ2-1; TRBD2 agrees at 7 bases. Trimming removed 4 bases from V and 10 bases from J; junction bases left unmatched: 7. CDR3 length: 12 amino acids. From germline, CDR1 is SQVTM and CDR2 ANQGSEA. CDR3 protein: CSVVRGGREQFF. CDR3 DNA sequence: TGCAGCGTTGTTAGGGGAGGGCGGGAGCAGTTCTTC.

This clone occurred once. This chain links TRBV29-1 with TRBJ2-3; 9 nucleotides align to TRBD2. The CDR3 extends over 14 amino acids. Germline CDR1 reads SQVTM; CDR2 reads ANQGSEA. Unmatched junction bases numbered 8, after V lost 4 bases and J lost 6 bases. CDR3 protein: CSVATSGPEDTQYF. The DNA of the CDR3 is TGCAGCGTTGCGACTAGCGGTCCTGAGGATACGCAGTATTTT.

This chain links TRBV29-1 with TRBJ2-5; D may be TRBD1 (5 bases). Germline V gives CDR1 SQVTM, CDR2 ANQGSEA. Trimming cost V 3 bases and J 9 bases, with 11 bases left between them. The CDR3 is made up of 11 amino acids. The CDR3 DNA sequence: TGCAGCGTTGACCTTCCCAGGGCCCAGTACTTC. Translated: CSVDLPRAQYF. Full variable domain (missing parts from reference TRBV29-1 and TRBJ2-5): SAVISQKPSRDICQRGTSLTIQCQVDSQVTMMFWYRQQPGQSLTLIATANQGSEATYESGFVIDKFPISRPNLTFSTLTVSNMSPEDSSIYLCSVDLPRAQYFGPGTRLLVL.

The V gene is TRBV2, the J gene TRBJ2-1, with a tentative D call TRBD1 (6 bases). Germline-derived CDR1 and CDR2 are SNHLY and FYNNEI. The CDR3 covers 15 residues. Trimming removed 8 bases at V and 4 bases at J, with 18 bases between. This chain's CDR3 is CASRSGQSLYNEQFF. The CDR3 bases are TGTGCCAGCCGGTCCGGACAGAGTCTTTACAATGAGCAGTTCTTC. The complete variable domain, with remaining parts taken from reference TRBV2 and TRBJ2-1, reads EPEVTQTPSHQVTQMGQEVILRCVPISNHLYFYWYRQILGQKVEFLVSFYNNEISEKSEIFDDQFSVERPDGSNFTLKIRSTKLEDSAMYFCASRSGQSLYNEQFFGPGTRLTVL.

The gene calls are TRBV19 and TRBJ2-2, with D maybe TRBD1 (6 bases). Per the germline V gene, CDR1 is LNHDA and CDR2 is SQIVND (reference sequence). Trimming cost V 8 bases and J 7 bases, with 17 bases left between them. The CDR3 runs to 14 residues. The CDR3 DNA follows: TGTGCCAGTGCGGTCTACAGGGAGAACGGGGAGCTGTTTTTT. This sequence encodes CASAVYRENGELFF.

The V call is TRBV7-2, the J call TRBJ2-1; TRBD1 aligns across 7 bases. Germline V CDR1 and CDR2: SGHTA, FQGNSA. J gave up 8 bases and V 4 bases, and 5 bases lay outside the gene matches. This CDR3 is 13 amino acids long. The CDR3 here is CASSYLGGYEQFF. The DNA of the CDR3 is TGTGCCAGCAGCTACCTAGGGGGCTATGAGCAGTTCTTC.

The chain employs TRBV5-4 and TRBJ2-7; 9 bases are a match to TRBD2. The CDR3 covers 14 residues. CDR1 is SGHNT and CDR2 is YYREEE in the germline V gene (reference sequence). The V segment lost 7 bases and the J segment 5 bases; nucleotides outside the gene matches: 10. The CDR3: CASGLRTSDHEQYF. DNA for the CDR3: TGTGCCAGCGGTCTCAGGACTAGCGACCACGAGCAGTACTTC.

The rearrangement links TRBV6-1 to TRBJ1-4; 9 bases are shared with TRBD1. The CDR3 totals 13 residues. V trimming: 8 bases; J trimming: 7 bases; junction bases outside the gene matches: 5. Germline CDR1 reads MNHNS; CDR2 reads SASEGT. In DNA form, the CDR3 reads TGTGCCAGCGTTGACAGGGGGGTTGAAAAACTGTTTTTT. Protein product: CASVDRGVEKLFF.

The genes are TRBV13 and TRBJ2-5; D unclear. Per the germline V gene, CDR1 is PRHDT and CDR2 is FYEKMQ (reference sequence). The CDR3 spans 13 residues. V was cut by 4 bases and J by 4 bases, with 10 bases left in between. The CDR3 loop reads CASSSPPGETQYF. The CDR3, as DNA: TGTGCCAGCAGCTCCCCACCCGGAGAGACCCAGTACTTC.

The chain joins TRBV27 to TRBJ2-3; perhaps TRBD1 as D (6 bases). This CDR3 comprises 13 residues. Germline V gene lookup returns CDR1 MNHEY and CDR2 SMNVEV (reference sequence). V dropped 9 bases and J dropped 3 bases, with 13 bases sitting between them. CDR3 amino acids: CASAHRETDTQYF. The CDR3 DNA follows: TGTGCCAGTGCGCACAGGGAAACAGATACGCAGTATTTT.

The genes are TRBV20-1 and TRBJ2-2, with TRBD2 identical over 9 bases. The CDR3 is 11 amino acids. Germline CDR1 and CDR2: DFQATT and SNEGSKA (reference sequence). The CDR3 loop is CIAGVLGELFF. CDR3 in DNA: TGCATAGCGGGAGTACTCGGGGAGCTGTTTTTT.

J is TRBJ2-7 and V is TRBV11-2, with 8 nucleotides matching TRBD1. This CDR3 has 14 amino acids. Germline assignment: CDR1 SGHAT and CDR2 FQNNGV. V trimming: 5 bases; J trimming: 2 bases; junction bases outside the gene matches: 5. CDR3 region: CASSPQGATYEQYF. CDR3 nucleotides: TGTGCCAGCAGCCCGCAGGGGGCTACCTACGAGCAGTACTTC. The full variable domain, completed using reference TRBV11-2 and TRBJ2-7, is EAGVAQSPRYKIIEKRQSVAFWCNPISGHATLYWYQQILGQGPKLLIQFQNNGVVDDSQLPKDRFSAERLKGVDSTLKIQPAKLEDSAVYLCASSPQGATYEQYFGPGTRLTVT.

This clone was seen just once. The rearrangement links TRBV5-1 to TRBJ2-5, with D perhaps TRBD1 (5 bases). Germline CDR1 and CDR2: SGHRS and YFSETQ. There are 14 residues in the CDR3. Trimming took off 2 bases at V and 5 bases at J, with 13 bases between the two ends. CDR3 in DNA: TGCGCCAGCAGCTTAGCCAGGGTCTACGAGACCCAGTACTTC. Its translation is CASSLARVYETQYF.

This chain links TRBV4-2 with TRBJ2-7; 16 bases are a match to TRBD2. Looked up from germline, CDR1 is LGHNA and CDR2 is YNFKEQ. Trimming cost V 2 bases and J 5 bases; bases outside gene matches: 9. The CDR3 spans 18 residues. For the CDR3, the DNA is TGTGCCAGCAGCCAATATACCGGGACTAGCGGGAGGGCAGACGAGCAGTACTTC. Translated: CASSQYTGTSGRADEQYF.

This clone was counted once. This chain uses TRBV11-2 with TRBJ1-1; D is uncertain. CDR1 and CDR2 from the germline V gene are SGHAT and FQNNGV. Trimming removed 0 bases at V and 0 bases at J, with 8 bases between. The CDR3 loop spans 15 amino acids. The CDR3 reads CASSLDLLMNTEAFF. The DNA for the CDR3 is TGTGCCAGCAGCTTAGATCTGCTAATGAACACTGAAGCTTTCTTT.

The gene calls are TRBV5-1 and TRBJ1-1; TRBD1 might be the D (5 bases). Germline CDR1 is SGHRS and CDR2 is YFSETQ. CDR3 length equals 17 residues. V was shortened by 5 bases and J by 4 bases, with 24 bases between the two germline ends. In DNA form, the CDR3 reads TGCGCCAGCAGAAGTGATAACCAAGGGGTTGCAGGCACTGAAGCTTTCTTT. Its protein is CASRSDNQGVAGTEAFF. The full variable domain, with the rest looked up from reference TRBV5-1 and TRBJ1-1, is KAGVTQTPRYLIKTRGQQVTLSCSPISGHRSVSWYQQTPGQGLQFLFEYFSETQRNKGNFPGRFSGRQFSNSRSEMNVSTLELGDSALYLCASRSDNQGVAGTEAFFGQGTRLTVV.

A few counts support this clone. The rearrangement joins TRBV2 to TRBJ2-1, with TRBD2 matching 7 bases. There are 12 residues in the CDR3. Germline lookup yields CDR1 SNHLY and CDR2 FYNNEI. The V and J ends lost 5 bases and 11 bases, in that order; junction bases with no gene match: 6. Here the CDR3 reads CASSPPGGKQFF. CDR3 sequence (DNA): TGTGCCAGCAGTCCTCCGGGGGGAAAGCAGTTCTTC.

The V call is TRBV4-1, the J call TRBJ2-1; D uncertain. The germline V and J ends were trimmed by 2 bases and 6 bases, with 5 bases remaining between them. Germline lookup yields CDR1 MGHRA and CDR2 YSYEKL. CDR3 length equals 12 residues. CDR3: CASSQSRNEQFF. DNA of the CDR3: TGCGCCAGCAGCCAATCGCGCAATGAGCAGTTCTTC.

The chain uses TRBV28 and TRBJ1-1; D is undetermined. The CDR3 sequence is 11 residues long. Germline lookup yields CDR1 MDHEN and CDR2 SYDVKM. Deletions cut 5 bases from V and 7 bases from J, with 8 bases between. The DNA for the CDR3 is TGTGCCAGCAGTATAAGCCGTGAAGCTTTCTTT. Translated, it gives CASSISREAFF.

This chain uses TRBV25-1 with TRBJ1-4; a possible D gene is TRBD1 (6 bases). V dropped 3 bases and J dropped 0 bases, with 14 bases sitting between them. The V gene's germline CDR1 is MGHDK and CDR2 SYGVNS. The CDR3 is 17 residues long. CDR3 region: CASSDGLGAATNEKLFF. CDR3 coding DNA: TGTGCCAGCAGTGATGGGTTGGGGGCGGCAACTAATGAAAAACTGTTTTTT.

The CDR3 here is CASKSGNPKAFF. The CDR3 DNA sequence: TGTGCCAGCAAATCGGGGAATCCTAAAGCTTTCTTT. The chain has TRBV5-8 and TRBJ1-1, with no clear D. The V end lost 6 bases, the J end lost 9 bases, and 15 bases lay between the germline ends. Germline-derived CDR1 and CDR2 are SGHTS and YDEGEE. CDR3 size: 12 residues.

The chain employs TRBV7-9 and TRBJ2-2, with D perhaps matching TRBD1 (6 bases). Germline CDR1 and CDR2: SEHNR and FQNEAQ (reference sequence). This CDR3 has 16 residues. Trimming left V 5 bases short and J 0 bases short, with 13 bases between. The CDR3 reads CASSPLGQTNTGELFF. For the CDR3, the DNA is TGTGCCAGCAGCCCCCTTGGACAGACGAACACCGGGGAGCTGTTTTTT. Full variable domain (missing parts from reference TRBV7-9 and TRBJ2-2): DTGVSQNPRHKITKRGQNVTFRCDPISEHNRLYWYRQTLGQGPEFLTYFQNEAQLEKSRLLSDRFSAERPKGSFSTLEIQRTEQGDSAMYLCASSPLGQTNTGELFFGEGSRLTVL.

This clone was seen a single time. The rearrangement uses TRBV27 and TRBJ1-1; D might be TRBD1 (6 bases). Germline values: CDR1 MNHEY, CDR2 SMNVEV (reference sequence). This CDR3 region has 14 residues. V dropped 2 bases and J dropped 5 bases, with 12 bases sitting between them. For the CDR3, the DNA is TGTGCCAGCAGTTTACAGGGGACGAGGACTGAAGCTTTCTTT. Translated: CASSLQGTRTEAFF.

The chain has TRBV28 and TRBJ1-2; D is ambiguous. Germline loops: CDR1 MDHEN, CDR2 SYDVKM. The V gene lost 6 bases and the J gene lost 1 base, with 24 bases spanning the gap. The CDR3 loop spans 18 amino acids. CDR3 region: CASSPRATRALLNYGYTF. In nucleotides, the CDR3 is TGTGCCAGCAGCCCGAGGGCCACCCGGGCGCTGCTTAACTATGGCTACACCTTC.

CDR3 sequence (DNA): TGCGCCAGCAGTCATCACCGGGACAGGGGGAAAAAACTGTTTTTT. This gives the protein CASSHHRDRGKKLFF. This chain links TRBV23-1 with TRBJ1-4, with 11 positions matching TRBD1. TRBV23-1 is classed as an ORF, of uncertain function. The V and J ends lost 3 bases and 9 bases, in that order; junction bases with no gene match: 6. CDR3 size: 15 residues.

Here the CDR3 reads CASSFGLAGEGRVGNEQFF. CDR3 sequence (DNA): TGTGCCAGCAGTTTTGGGCTAGCGGGAGAAGGGCGGGTGGGCAATGAGCAGTTCTTC. The chain carries TRBV28 and TRBJ2-1, with TRBD2 identical over 10 bases. The germline gives CDR1 MDHEN, CDR2 SYDVKM. Unmatched junction bases numbered 17, after V lost 3 bases and J lost 6 bases. The CDR3 is 19 residues long.

The CDR3 protein is CSVGLQETQYF. CDR3 bases: TGCAGCGTTGGTCTTCAAGAGACCCAGTACTTC. The gene calls are TRBV29-1 and TRBJ2-5; no reliable D call. V was clipped by 4 bases and J by 2 bases, with 5 bases between them. Germline V gene lookup returns CDR1 SQVTM and CDR2 ANQGSEA. This CDR3 comprises 11 residues.

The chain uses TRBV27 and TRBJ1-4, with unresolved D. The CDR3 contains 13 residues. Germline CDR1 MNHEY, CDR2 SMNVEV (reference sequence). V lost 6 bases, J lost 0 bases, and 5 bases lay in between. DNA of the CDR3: TGTGCCAGCAGCACTGCAACTAATGAAAAACTGTTTTTT. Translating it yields CASSTATNEKLFF.